This T cell receptor (beta chain) was identified in a study of blood T cell repertoires in COVID-19. On the study more broadly: Italy, Spain and the United States were the sources of the convalescent and acute COVID-19 samples. T cells, B-cell-depleted T cells, or PBMCs provided the cDNA or gDNA that served as material.

TCRdb's table, derived via immunoSEQ multiplex PCR, lists solely in-frame clones and lacks some. The sample has under 70,000 clones, around 89% seen once; the top ten hold approximately 6.8%. Germline V lookup: CDR1 SQVTM, CDR2 ANQGSEA. The CDR3 consists of 12 residues. V was cut by 5 bases and J by 4 bases, with 11 bases left in between. Sequencing input: peripheral blood. The clonotype originates from a woman aged 70 to 79 with acute or convalescent COVID-19. V is TRBV29-1 and J is TRBJ2-5; D remains unclear. The DNA for the CDR3 is TGCAGCGTTTCCCCGACACCAGAGACCCAGTACTTC. Residues: CSVSPTPETQYF.